Listed below are T cell receptor beta chains from one sample, sequenced in a study of CD8 T cells in ankylosing spondylitis. TCRdb re-called the 5' RACE reads through MiXCR, storing one row per CDR3 protein. Among 700,000 or so distinct CDR3 sequences listed, roughly 20% were seen once. Sequencing input: blood, either unsorted or a sorted T cell fraction (not recorded which). Receptors originate from a male donor with ankylosing spondylitis. Each CDR3 is given with its conserved first and last residue. D genes are given only for firm matches. Where a row states a size, it is once, few, many or the class of an expanded clone; other rows omit it.

TRBV12-3/TRBV12-4	-	-	TRBJ2-7	TGTGCCAGCAGTTTGAAGGGGATCTCCTACGAGCAGTACTTC	CASSLKGISYEQYF
TRBV3-1	-	TRBD2	TRBJ2-7	TGTGCCAGCAGCCCGACTAGCTTCAGCTCCTACGAGCAGTACTTC	CASSPTSFSSYEQYF
TRBV5-6	many	TRBD1	TRBJ2-7	TGTGCCAGCAGCTTGTTTACAGGGGTAACCTACGAGCAGTACTTC	CASSLFTGVTYEQYF
TRBV28	-	-	TRBJ2-7	TGTGCCAGCAGTCTCATCAGGGTCCGGGGTGGGGGGAACCCCACCTACGAGCAGTACTTC	CASSLIRVRGGGNPTYEQYF
TRBV4-1	-	-	TRBJ2-1	TGCGCCAGCAGCCAAGATTCATCCGGATTCGAGCAGTTCTTC	CASSQDSSGFEQFF
TRBV15	few	TRBD1	TRBJ1-1	TGTGCCACCAGCAGCAGATCCAGAAACAGGGGCACTGAAGCTTTCTTT	CATSSRSRNRGTEAFF
TRBV2	-	-	TRBJ1-2	TGTGCCAGCAGTGAGGCGGGTACCTATGGCTACACCTTC	CASSEAGTYGYTF
TRBV7-2	few	TRBD1	TRBJ2-1	TGTGCCAGCAGCTTATTCGCAGGGGGATCCTACAATGAGCAGTTCTTC	CASSLFAGGSYNEQFF
TRBV28	few	-	TRBJ1-6	TGTGCCAGCAGTTCCCCAAGGGCGGGTAATTCACCCCTCCACTTT	CASSSPRAGNSPLHF
TRBV10-2	few	-	TRBJ1-1	TGCGCCAGCAGTGAGTCAGGGTCTAGGGCTGAAGCTTTCTTT	CASSESGSRAEAFF
TRBV29-1	few	-	TRBJ1-5	TGCAGCGTTGAGGGCGGTCGGAGCAATCAGCCCCAGCATTTT	CSVEGGRSNQPQHF
TRBV20-1	-	-	TRBJ1-2	TGCAGTGCTAGGATCAGGGTCGGGGGCTACACCTTC	CSARIRVGGYTF
TRBV9	-	-	TRBJ2-7	TGTGCCAGCAGCGTAGATGGGGGATTTTACGAGCAGTACTTC	CASSVDGGFYEQYF
TRBV3-1	-	TRBD2	TRBJ2-1	TGTGCCAGCAGCCAATTGGCTAGCGGGAGTTCTAATGAGCAGTTCTTC	CASSQLASGSSNEQFF
TRBV27	few	-	TRBJ2-2	TGTGCCAGCAGTTCCCTATACAGCTACACCGGGGAGCTGTTTTTT	CASSSLYSYTGELFF
TRBV6-2/TRBV6-3	few	-	TRBJ2-7	TGTGCCAGCAGTTACTCGTACTACGAGCAGTACTTC	CASSYSYYEQYF
TRBV7-9	-	TRBD1	TRBJ2-7	TGTGCCAGCAGCTTTACGACAGGGGAGCAGTACTTC	CASSFTTGEQYF
TRBV14	few	-	TRBJ2-5	TGTGCCAGCAGCCATTGGTCCATGGAGCAAGAGACCCAGTACTTC	CASSHWSMEQETQYF
TRBV15	-	-	TRBJ2-7	TGTGCCACCAGCACCTTGGAGGCGGCGAGCTCCTACGAGCAGTACTTC	CATSTLEAASSYEQYF
TRBV12-3/TRBV12-4	-	TRBD2	TRBJ2-1	TGTGCCAGCAGCCGCGGGACTACTTGGACCTACAATGAGCAGTTCTTC	CASSRGTTWTYNEQFF
TRBV29-1	many	-	TRBJ2-7	TGCAGCGTTGAAGGGGGGGCCTACGAGCAGTACTTC	CSVEGGAYEQYF
TRBV10-3	-	TRBD1	TRBJ1-6	TGTGCCATCAGGAGACAGGGGGATTCACCCCTCCACTTT	CAIRRQGDSPLHF
TRBV27	once	-	TRBJ1-2	TGTGCCAGCAGAGGGGCCGGCTTAGGCTATGGCTACACCTTC	CASRGAGLGYGYTF
TRBV7-9	-	-	TRBJ1-1	TGTGCCAGCAGCTTAGCGTCGGTTGAAGGGCAGGCTTTCTTT	CASSLASVEGQAFF
TRBV6-5	few	TRBD2	TRBJ2-5	TGTGCCAGCAGTTACTCGGCTAGCGGGGGTTCCGAGACCCAGTACTTC	CASSYSASGGSETQYF
TRBV27	-	TRBD2	TRBJ2-1	TGTGCCAGTAAAGCGCCGGGACTAGCGGGAGGCTTTTACAATGAGCAGTTCTTC	CASKAPGLAGGFYNEQFF
TRBV3-1	few	-	TRBJ1-4	TGTGCCAGCAGCCAAGACGTGTCGGCAAAAAATGAAAAACTGTTTTTT	CASSQDVSAKNEKLFF
TRBV12-3/TRBV12-4	many	TRBD1	TRBJ1-5	TGTGCCAGCAGTCCGCGACAGGGGTATCAGCCCCAGCATTTT	CASSPRQGYQPQHF
TRBV20-1	many	-	TRBJ1-1	TGCAGTGCTAGAGATCCGGGGCAGGGTTTCGCTGAAGCTTTCTTT	CSARDPGQGFAEAFF
TRBV12-3/TRBV12-4	-	TRBD2	TRBJ2-7	TGTGCCAGCAGTTTCGGCGCTAGCGGGGGGGCCAGGACCTACGAGCAGTACTTC	CASSFGASGGARTYEQYF
TRBV4-1	-	-	TRBJ2-5	TGCGCCAGCAGCCCATTCCAGGCACAAGAGACCCAGTACTTC	CASSPFQAQETQYF
TRBV7-8	-	-	TRBJ2-1	TGTGCCAGCAGCTTACGTGGCTACCCGGACAATGAGCAGTTCTTC	CASSLRGYPDNEQFF
TRBV5-6	-	-	TRBJ2-7	TGTGCCAGCAGCTCCGGGACACGCAACGAGCAGTACTTC	CASSSGTRNEQYF
TRBV4-1	few	-	TRBJ2-1	TGCGCCAGCAGCCAAGGGTTCAAAGGCGTTGAGCAGTTCTTC	CASSQGFKGVEQFF
TRBV28	-	TRBD2	TRBJ2-3	TGTGCCAGCAGCCCGATATCCCTAGCGGGAACAGATACGCAGTATTTT	CASSPISLAGTDTQYF
TRBV30	few	-	TRBJ1-1	TGTGCCTGGAGCAAGCCAGCCCTGAACACTGAAGCTTTCTTT	CAWSKPALNTEAFF
TRBV7-9	-	-	TRBJ1-2	TGTGCCAGCAGCTCCGTGGTCCCACTGAGGGGTGGCTACACCTTC	CASSSVVPLRGGYTF
TRBV3-1	-	-	TRBJ2-7	TGTGCCAGCAGCCAAGATAACTATTACGATACCTACGAGCAGTACTTC	CASSQDNYYDTYEQYF
TRBV4-1	-	TRBD1	TRBJ2-3	TGCGCCAGCAGCGGGGGGAAAGGACAGGGGCTTCCAAGCACAGATACGCAGTATTTT	CASSGGKGQGLPSTDTQYF
TRBV9	-	-	TRBJ2-7	TGTGCCAGGCACCAAACAGGGTGTAACGAGCAGTACTTC	CARHQTGCNEQYF
TRBV20-1	-	-	TRBJ2-5	TGCAGTGCTAGAGGGGCAGCCCGGAGTGTCGTCCAAGAGACCCAGTACTTC	CSARGAARSVVQETQYF
TRBV4-2	-	-	TRBJ2-3	TGTGCCAGCAGCCAGGCGGGGACAGATACGCAGTATTTT	CASSQAGTDTQYF
TRBV7-8	few	-	TRBJ2-5	TGTGCCAGCAGCTCCCCGGATGTAACTGTAGTCGGCGAGACCCAGTACTTC	CASSSPDVTVVGETQYF
TRBV18	few	TRBD1	TRBJ1-2	TGTGCCAGCTCACCGACAGGGAGTGGCTACACCTTC	CASSPTGSGYTF
TRBV7-3	-	TRBD1	TRBJ1-4	TGTGCCAGCAGCTCGGACGTGGACAGGTCTTTTGGAACTAATGAAAAACTGTTTTTT	CASSSDVDRSFGTNEKLFF
TRBV7-2	few	-	TRBJ1-1	TGTGCCAGCAGCTTAACAGTCCTGAACACTGAAGCTTTCTTT	CASSLTVLNTEAFF
TRBV28	-	TRBD2	TRBJ2-7	TGTGCCAGCAGTTCTATCCGTAGCGGGATTCAGAACGAGCAGTACTTC	CASSSIRSGIQNEQYF
TRBV28	-	-	TRBJ1-2	TGTGCCAGCAGTTTGGGAAGATTGGGGGACTATGGCTACACCTTC	CASSLGRLGDYGYTF